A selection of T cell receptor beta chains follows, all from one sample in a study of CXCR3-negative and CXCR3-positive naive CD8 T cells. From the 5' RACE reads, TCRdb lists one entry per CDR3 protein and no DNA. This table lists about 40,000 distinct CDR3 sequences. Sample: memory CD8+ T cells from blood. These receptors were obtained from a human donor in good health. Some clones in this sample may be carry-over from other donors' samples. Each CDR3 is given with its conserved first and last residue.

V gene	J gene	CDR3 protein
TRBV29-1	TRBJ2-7	CSVEVLGYEQYF
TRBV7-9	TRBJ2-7	CASSVGQGSSYEQFF
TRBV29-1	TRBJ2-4	CSVEDPTDREGIQYF
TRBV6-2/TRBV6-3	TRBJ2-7	CASSGRRDSYEQYF
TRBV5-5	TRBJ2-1	CASKVTANEQFF
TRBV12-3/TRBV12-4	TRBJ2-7	CASEPSGGRHEQYF
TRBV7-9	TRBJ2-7	CASSPVEGLGRYEQYF
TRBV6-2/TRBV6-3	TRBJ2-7	CASRASGDESYEQYF
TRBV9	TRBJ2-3	CASSEYRASTDTQYF
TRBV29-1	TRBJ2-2	CSVDAETGELFF
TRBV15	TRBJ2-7	CATSRVEGSYEQYF
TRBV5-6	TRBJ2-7	CASSPGLSYEQYF
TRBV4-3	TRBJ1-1	CASSQDTGGFTEAFF
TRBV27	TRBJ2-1	CASSWGTGNNEQFF
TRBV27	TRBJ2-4	CASSFGVAKNIQYF
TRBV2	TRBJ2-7	CASKILTGEGYEQYF
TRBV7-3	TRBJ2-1	CASSSGLDKYNEQFF
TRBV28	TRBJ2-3	CASTQGQPSTDTQYF
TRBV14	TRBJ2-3	CASSQDLLAGADTQYF
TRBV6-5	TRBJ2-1	CASTPGVASIHEQFF
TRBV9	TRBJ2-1	CASSVAGTRPYNEQFF
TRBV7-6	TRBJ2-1	CASRLDGGSSYNEQFF
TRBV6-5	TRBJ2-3	CASSYSYGGGSADTQYF
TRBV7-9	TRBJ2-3	CASSLLSEGTDTQYF
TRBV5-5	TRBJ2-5	CASSFPGLTQETQYF
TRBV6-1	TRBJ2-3	CASRPGEAGTQYF
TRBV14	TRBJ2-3	CASSQGLALSDTQYF
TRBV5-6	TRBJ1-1	CASSSDRVTMNTEAFF
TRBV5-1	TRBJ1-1	CASSLGLDGTEAFF
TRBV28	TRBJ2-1	CASSLNVRAGTALLWEQFF
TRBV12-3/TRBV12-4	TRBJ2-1	CASSQAYNEQFF
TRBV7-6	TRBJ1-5	CASSLDGYGGQPQHF
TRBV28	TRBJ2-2	CASSLRGLPNTGELFF
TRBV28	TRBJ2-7	CASSFAGSSYEQYF
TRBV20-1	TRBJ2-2	CSVVSGETGELFF
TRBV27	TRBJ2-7	CASSLSGPEEQYF
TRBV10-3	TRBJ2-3	CAISLGLAGGPGYTQYF
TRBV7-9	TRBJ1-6	CASSLEAGVNSPLHF
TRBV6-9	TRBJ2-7	CASSSSKLGQSSYEQYF
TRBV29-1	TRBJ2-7	CSVAGTGKYEQYF
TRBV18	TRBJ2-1	CASSPRQENNEQFF
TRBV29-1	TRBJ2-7	CSVEGWREQYF
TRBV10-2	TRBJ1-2	CASSPGGNYGYTF
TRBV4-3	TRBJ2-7	CASSQDFNREQYF
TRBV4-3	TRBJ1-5	CASSQGRGGVNQPQHF
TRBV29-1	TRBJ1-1	CSVELPSGQGNTEAFF
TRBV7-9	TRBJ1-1	CASSLLQREAFF
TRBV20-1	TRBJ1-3	CSALAPLSGNAIYF
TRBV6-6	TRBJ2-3	CASRPRGGTDTQYF
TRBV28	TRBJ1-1	CASSYRTVNTEAFF
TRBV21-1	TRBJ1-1	CASSKEGTSGTEAFF
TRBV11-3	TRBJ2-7	CASSPDTYEQYF
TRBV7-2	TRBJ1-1	CASSLTVGGNTEAFF
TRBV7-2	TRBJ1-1	CASSLDFGQVTEAFF
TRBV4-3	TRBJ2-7	CASSQDRGGTYEQYF
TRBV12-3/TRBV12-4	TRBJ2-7	CASSYTGTGVEQYF
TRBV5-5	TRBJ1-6	CASSGRDNPYNSPLHF
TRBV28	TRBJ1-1	CASSFLGGGSGGTEAFF
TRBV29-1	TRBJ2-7	CSVVGLSYEQYF
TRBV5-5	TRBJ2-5	CASGPGLEVNF